Listed below are T cell receptor beta chains from one sample, sequenced in a study of shared clonotypes between healthy human individuals. The method was immunoSEQ multiplex PCR; TCRdb's version includes in-frame clones alone and lacks a portion of them. The data show hundreds of thousands of clones, with 98% seen just once and 0.3% held by the top ten. Material for sequencing was naive CD8+ T cells sorted from blood. These receptor sequences come from a man aged 25-45 years in good health. The CDR3 runs from the conserved cysteine through the conserved F or W. D genes are given only for firm matches. The size of a clone is reported for some rows only, either as once, few or many, or as a class for expanded clones.

15	TRBD1	TRBV4-1	.	TRBJ2-7	TGCGCCAGCAGCCAAGACCCGGGACAGGGAGGCGAGCAGTACTTC	CASSQDPGQGGEQYF
13	.	TRBV5-1	once	TRBJ1-1	TGCGCCAGTCGAGGACTGAAGAACACTGAAGCTTTCTTT	CASRGLKNTEAFF
15	TRBD2	TRBV25-1	.	TRBJ2-5	TGTGCCAGCAGTGAGAGACTAGCGGGAGTAGAGACCCAGTACTTC	CASSERLAGVETQYF
15	.	TRBV2	.	TRBJ2-7	TGTGCCAGCAGCTTTCGAGGGGCACCAAACTACGAGCAGTACTTC	CASSFRGAPNYEQYF
17	TRBD1	TRBV11-2	.	TRBJ2-7	TGTGCCAGCAGCTTAGCCATCTTCGGGACAGGGGGCTACGAGCAGTACTTC	CASSLAIFGTGGYEQYF
14	TRBD1	TRBV30	once	TRBJ2-4	TGTGCCTGGAGTTTAGGACAGGGCCAAAACATTCAGTACTTC	CAWSLGQGQNIQYF
12	.	TRBV6-6	.	TRBJ2-5	TGTGCCAGCAGCTCGTACCAAGAGACCCAGTACTTC	CASSSYQETQYF
11	.	TRBV2	.	TRBJ2-7	TGTGCCAGCAGGGATATCTACGAGCAGTACTTC	CASRDIYEQYF
15	.	TRBV5-1	.	TRBJ2-3	TGCGCCAGCAGCTTGGGCACCGGCCGCACAGATACGCAGTATTTT	CASSLGTGRTDTQYF
14	.	TRBV5-4	.	TRBJ2-2	TGTGCCAGCAGCCCCGATGAGCCCACCGGGGAGCTGTTTTTT	CASSPDEPTGELFF
11	.	TRBV12-5	.	TRBJ1-2	TGTGCTAGTGGTACATTCTATGGCTACACCTTC	CASGTFYGYTF
15	.	TRBV7-9	.	TRBJ2-1	TGTGCCAGCAGCTCGCCTTTTGGTCGGGGCGATGAGCAGTTCTTC	CASSSPFGRGDEQFF
15	TRBD2	TRBV5-6	.	TRBJ2-1	TGTGCCAGCAGCACCCCCGGGACTAGCGCAAATGAGCAGTTCTTC	CASSTPGTSANEQFF
14	TRBD1	TRBV29-1	.	TRBJ2-7	TGCAGCGTTGTGGACAGGGGAATGGGGTACGAGCAGTACTTC	CSVVDRGMGYEQYF
15	.	TRBV5-5	.	TRBJ2-3	TGTGCCAGCGGCCCTCGACTAGAAGGGGCAGATACGCAGTATTTT	CASGPRLEGADTQYF
13	.	TRBV29-1	.	TRBJ2-1	TGCAGCGTTGACCTAGCCCCCTACAATGAGCAGTTCTTC	CSVDLAPYNEQFF
14	TRBD1	TRBV25-1	.	TRBJ2-2	TGTGCCAGCAGTTACAGGGGTTGGACCGGGGAGCTGTTTTTT	CASSYRGWTGELFF
14	.	TRBV4-3	.	TRBJ2-1	TGCGCCAGCAGCCAAGGGAGGGGGCGACATGAGCAGTTCTTC	CASSQGRGRHEQFF
12	.	TRBV6-1	.	TRBJ1-5	TGTGCCAGCAGTCGCCCCCTACAGCCCCAGCATTTT	CASSRPLQPQHF
16	TRBD1	TRBV27	.	TRBJ2-1	TGTGCCAGCACCTCTCTGGGGCAGGGGGTAGGGAATGAGCAGTTCTTC	CASTSLGQGVGNEQFF
11	.	TRBV29-1	.	TRBJ1-1	TGCAGCGGAGAGATGAACACTGAAGCTTTCTTT	CSGEMNTEAFF
14	TRBD1	TRBV30	.	TRBJ1-4	TGTGCCTGGAGCCTGACAGGGACGGGTGAAAAACTGTTTTTT	CAWSLTGTGEKLFF
17	TRBD1	TRBV14	.	TRBJ2-1	TGTGCCAGCAGCCAAAAAATTAGGACAGGGTCCTACAATGAGCAGTTCTTC	CASSQKIRTGSYNEQFF
13	.	TRBV5-5	.	TRBJ1-2	TGTGCCAGCAGCTTGCTAGGAGACTATGGCTACACCTTC	CASSLLGDYGYTF
18	.	TRBV21-1	.	TRBJ1-3	TGTGCCAGCAGCAAAGTCTGGGGGGCACACCTCTCTGGAAACACCATATATTTT	CASSKVWGAHLSGNTIYF
14	.	TRBV28	.	TRBJ2-1	TGTGCCAGCAGTTTAACAGCTTCCTACAATGAGCAGTTCTTC	CASSLTASYNEQFF
15	TRBD1	TRBV11-2	.	TRBJ2-7	TGTGCCAGCAGCTTCGGACAGGGAGATTCCTACGAGCAGTACTTC	CASSFGQGDSYEQYF
14	.	TRBV18	.	TRBJ2-7	TGTGCCAGCTCATCCCCGACTGACCCCTACGAGCAGTACTTC	CASSSPTDPYEQYF
15	.	TRBV18	.	TRBJ2-5	TGTGCCAGCTCCTCACTACCAGGGGGGCGAGAGACCCAGTACTTC	CASSSLPGGRETQYF
15	.	TRBV4-1	.	TRBJ2-7	TGCGCCAGCAGCCAAAGCAGTAGCGGATCCTACGAGCAGTACTTC	CASSQSSSGSYEQYF
15	.	TRBV13	.	TRBJ2-3	TGTGCCAGCAGCTTAGCCCTGGACAGCACAGATACGCAGTATTTT	CASSLALDSTDTQYF
15	.	TRBV28	.	TRBJ1-1	TGTGCCAGCAGGGAACAGGAGAGGGGGAACACTGAAGCTTTCTTT	CASREQERGNTEAFF
15	TRBD1	TRBV5-6	.	TRBJ2-2	TGTGCCAGCAGCACAGGGACAGTCAACACCGGGGAGCTGTTTTTT	CASSTGTVNTGELFF
15	.	TRBV27	.	TRBJ2-2	TGTGCCAGCACCACCAGGGACTGGAACACCGGGGAGCTGTTTTTT	CASTTRDWNTGELFF
16	TRBD2	TRBV10-3	.	TRBJ2-7	TGTGCCATCAGCTCTGTAGCGGGAGGGTTATACTACGAGCAGTACTTC	CAISSVAGGLYYEQYF
16	.	TRBV27	.	TRBJ1-5	TGTGCCAGCAGTTTATATTGGCAGGGAAGCAATCAGCCCCAGCATTTT	CASSLYWQGSNQPQHF
15	TRBD1	TRBV4-1	.	TRBJ1-5	TGCGCCAGCAGCCAGAACGACAGGGTCAACCAGCCCCAGCATTTT	CASSQNDRVNQPQHF
16	TRBD1	TRBV6-5	.	TRBJ1-1	TGTGCCAGCAGTTACTCGAGAGACAGGGGTGACACTGAAGCTTTCTTT	CASSYSRDRGDTEAFF
15	.	TRBV4-3	.	TRBJ2-5	TGCGCCAGCAGCCCCCTGGGCGGGGTTCAGGAGACCCAGTACTTC	CASSPLGGVQETQYF
15	TRBD1	TRBV27	.	TRBJ2-1	TGTGCCAGCAGTGATGGACAGGGCCCCTACAATGAGCAGTTCTTC	CASSDGQGPYNEQFF
14	.	TRBV6-5	.	TRBJ2-2	TGTGCCAGCGCTCAACTAGGACGGACCGGGGAGCTGTTTTTT	CASAQLGRTGELFF
14	TRBD2	TRBV19	.	TRBJ2-7	TGTGCCAGTAGTATCCTAGCGGCCTCCTACGAGCAGTACTTC	CASSILAASYEQYF